The rows below give T cell receptor beta chains drawn from one sample of a study of hypomethylating agent response in myelodysplastic syndrome. Libraries were prepared by immunoSEQ multiplex PCR; TCRdb keeps only in-frame clonotypes and omits some of them. The table has about 5,100 clones, over 70% seen once. The material sequenced was bone marrow, taken before or after starting hypomethylating agent treatment for myelodysplastic syndrome (not recorded which). These receptors all stem from a human donor with myelodysplastic syndrome. The CDR3 runs from the conserved cysteine through the conserved F or W. The D gene is left open where the match is weak. The size field is filled for only some rows; it gives once, few, many or a size class.

abundance	d_gene	v_gene	j_gene	CDR3aa	CDR3nt
NA	TRBD1	TRBV6-6	TRBJ1-1	CASSNQDRATEAFF	TGTGCCAGCAGCAACCAGGACAGGGCCACTGAAGCTTTCTTT
NA	NA	TRBV9	TRBJ2-1	CASSISSYNEQFF	TGTGCCAGCAGCATCAGCTCCTACAATGAGCAGTTCTTC
hyperexpanded	NA	TRBV2	TRBJ1-6	CASSELGAPNSPLHF	TGTGCCAGCAGTGAATTAGGGGCCCCTAATTCACCCCTCCACTTT
NA	NA	TRBV16	TRBJ2-5	CASSQSGGGETQYF	TGTGCCAGCAGCCAATCCGGAGGGGGGGAGACCCAGTACTTC
NA	NA	TRBV7-2	TRBJ1-4	CASSPRTSEKLFF	TGTGCCAGCAGCCCGAGGACGTCCGAAAAACTGTTTTTT
NA	NA	TRBV5-1	TRBJ2-3	CASSGGTYTDTQYF	TGCGCCAGCAGCGGGGGGACGTACACAGATACGCAGTATTTT
few	NA	TRBV2	TRBJ1-5	CASRGRAPGSNQPQHF	TGTGCCAGCAGAGGGAGGGCCCCAGGGAGCAATCAGCCCCAGCATTTT
NA	NA	TRBV18	TRBJ1-2	CASSPPGERGTNYGYTF	TGTGCCAGCTCACCACCAGGGGAAAGAGGGACTAACTATGGCTACACCTTC
NA	NA	TRBV6-5	TRBJ2-1	CASSYSPESSYNEQFF	TGTGCCAGCAGTTACTCGCCGGAAAGCTCCTACAATGAGCAGTTCTTC
NA	NA	TRBV6-6	TRBJ1-3	CASSLTRSGNTIYF	TGTGCCAGCAGTTTAACGCGGTCTGGAAACACCATATATTTT
NA	TRBD2	TRBV5-8	TRBJ2-5	CASSKLPGTSGAQETQYF	TGTGCCAGCAGCAAGCTGCCCGGGACTAGCGGGGCCCAAGAGACCCAGTACTTC
NA	NA	TRBV21-1	TRBJ1-5	CASRPSAGPLSSNQPQHF	TGTGCCAGCAGACCCTCGGCGGGGCCACTCTCTAGCAATCAGCCCCAGCATTTT
few	NA	TRBV5-1	TRBJ2-3	CASSPLTSSADTQYF	TGCGCCAGCAGCCCCCTAACTAGTTCCGCGGATACGCAGTATTTT
NA	NA	TRBV19	TRBJ1-4	CASSIATGTAFEKLFF	TGTGCCAGTAGTATAGCCACCGGGACTGCTTTTGAAAAACTGTTTTTT
NA	NA	TRBV2	TRBJ2-1	CASSEAVGAGKYEQFF	TGTGCCAGCAGTGAAGCAGTCGGGGCGGGGAAGTACGAGCAGTTCTTC
NA	TRBD2	TRBV15	TRBJ2-3	CATSRDPGGGRARADTQYF	TGTGCCACCAGCAGAGATCCGGGGGGGGGAAGAGCCCGGGCGGATACGCAGTATTTT
NA	TRBD1	TRBV5-1	TRBJ2-1	CASSLGTGVTGEQFF	TGCGCCAGCAGCTTAGGGACAGGGGTTACAGGTGAGCAGTTCTTC
NA	NA	TRBV11-3	TRBJ1-1	CASTLAGFGEAFF	TGTGCCAGCACCCTTGCAGGGTTCGGTGAAGCTTTCTTT
NA	NA	TRBV14	TRBJ1-1	CASSQGSLLGEAFF	TGTGCCAGCAGCCAAGGGTCGTTACTGGGAGAAGCTTTCTTT
NA	NA	TRBV27	TRBJ2-7	CASSSTSVSYEQYF	TGTGCCAGCAGTTCGACCTCAGTCTCCTACGAGCAGTACTTC
NA	TRBD2	TRBV2	TRBJ2-1	CAGFSGGLEQFF	TGTGCCGGCTTTAGCGGGGGCCTTGAGCAGTTCTTC
few	NA	TRBV5-8	TRBJ1-2	CASSLLGDRLSGYTF	TGTGCCAGCAGCTTGTTGGGGGATCGATTATCTGGCTACACCTTC